These 14 T cell receptor beta chains were sequenced from one sample in a study of a mutant IDH1 vaccine in newly diagnosed glioma. Their antigens remain unidentified. Time point here: week 23, last vaccination. One vaccine dose held 300 ug of mutant IDH1 20-mer peptide and came with topical imiquimod. Here immunoSEQ multiplex PCR was the method, and the copy in TCRdb shows in-frame clones only, minus some. The sample includes tens of thousands of clones, approximately 81% of them seen just once. The input for sequencing was PBMCs, taken from a glioma patient whose treatment included an IDH1 peptide vaccine. The receptors shown here come from a young man with glioma.

V gene TRBV29-1 combines with J gene TRBJ2-2; D gene unclear. Germline V gives CDR1 SQVTM, CDR2 ANQGSEA. V lost 7 bases and J lost 7, with 10 bases in between. This CDR3 region has 11 residues. The CDR3 region is CSAEESGELFF. The DNA of the CDR3 is TGCAGCGCCGAGGAGAGCGGGGAGCTGTTTTTT.

The V gene is TRBV5-1, the J gene TRBJ1-1; the D gene is possibly TRBD1 (6 bases). CDR3 length: 14 residues. V gave up 0 bases and J gave up 7 bases, with 13 bases separating them. In germline, CDR1 is SGHRS, CDR2 YFSETQ. For the CDR3, the DNA is TGCGCCAGCAGCTTGGTTTCCGGACAGAGTGAAGCTTTCTTT. Translation gives CASSLVSGQSEAFF.

The chain is built from TRBV7-2 and TRBJ2-3; D is undetermined. The V gene lost 5 bases and the J gene lost 2 bases, with 5 bases spanning the gap. The length of the CDR3 is 12 residues. Germline V gene data show CDR1 as SGHTA and CDR2 as FQGNSA. CDR3 residues: CASSTYTDTQYF. CDR3 sequence (DNA): TGTGCCAGCAGCACCTACACAGATACGCAGTATTTT.

V is TRBV7-9 and J is TRBJ2-7; D is undetermined. This CDR3 spans 13 amino acids. Germline V gene data show CDR1 as SEHNR and CDR2 as FQNEAQ (reference sequence). Trimming cost V 2 bases and J 1 base, with 6 bases left between them. The CDR3 reads CASSLPGSYEQYF. CDR3 DNA: TGTGCCAGCAGCTTACCGGGTTCCTACGAGCAGTACTTC.

This chain links TRBV2 with TRBJ2-7, with a tentative D call TRBD1 (5 bases). The germline V gene encodes CDR1 SNHLY and CDR2 FYNNEI. This CDR3 contains 15 residues. V lost 7 bases to trimming and J lost 4 bases, with 20 bases between them. This CDR3 reads CASIFDSEEEYEQYF. The CDR3 nucleotides read TGTGCCAGCATATTTGACAGCGAAGAGGAGTACGAGCAGTACTTC.

The chain recombines TRBV4-2 with TRBJ2-1; TRBD1 aligns across 9 bases. Per the germline V gene, CDR1 is LGHNA and CDR2 is YNFKEQ. CDR3 length: 15 residues. The J segment lost 2 bases and the V segment lost 6 bases, leaving 5 bases of the junction unmatched. The CDR3 sequence: CASSADRGTYNEQFF. CDR3 in DNA: TGTGCCAGCAGTGCGGACAGGGGCACCTACAATGAGCAGTTCTTC.

The V and J genes are TRBV5-4 and TRBJ2-7, with 12 bases matching TRBD2. CDR3 length: 15 residues. Germline loops: CDR1 SGHNT, CDR2 YYREEE (reference sequence). The V segment lost 3 bases and the J segment 6 bases; nucleotides outside the gene matches: 7. The CDR3 DNA follows: TGTGCCAGCAGCTACGGACTAGCGGGGAGCGGCGAGCAGTACTTC. Translated, it gives CASSYGLAGSGEQYF.

The chain has TRBV19 and TRBJ1-2, with 9 positions matching TRBD1. J gave up 8 bases and V 8 bases, and 15 bases lay outside the gene matches. The CDR3 runs to 15 residues. Germline lookup yields CDR1 LNHDA and CDR2 SQIVND (reference sequence). The CDR3, as DNA: TGTGCCAGTGCGGGACAGGGCCTCCTCTATGGCGGCTACACCTTC. Translating it yields CASAGQGLLYGGYTF.

The genes are TRBV7-2 and TRBJ2-3, with D unclear. Trimming took 5 bases from V and 1 from J, leaving 13 bases between them. The length of the CDR3 is 15 residues. Germline V gives CDR1 SGHTA, CDR2 FQGNSA. In DNA form, the CDR3 reads TGTGCCAGCAGCCAGAGATGGCAGGGCACAGATACGCAGTATTTT. It specifies CASSQRWQGTDTQYF.

V gene TRBV6-1 combines with J gene TRBJ1-6, with D maybe TRBD1 (5 bases). The CDR3 covers 16 residues. V lost 3 bases and J 2 bases, leaving 11 bases between the germline ends. Germline V gene lookup returns CDR1 MNHNS and CDR2 SASEGT. CDR3 region: CASSDLSGPYNSPLHF. In DNA, the CDR3 is TGTGCCAGCAGTGACTTATCGGGACCCTATAATTCACCCCTCCACTTT.

V and J are TRBV28 and TRBJ1-2; 10 bases align to TRBD1. The CDR3 length is 17 residues. Losses at the gene ends were 4 bases for V and 7 bases for J; bases not matched to a gene: 15. The V gene's germline CDR1 is MDHEN and CDR2 SYDVKM. Written as DNA, the CDR3 is TGTGCCAGCAGTTCTCACGGGACAGGGGCTGGTTTGCGTGGCTACACCTTC. This sequence encodes CASSSHGTGAGLRGYTF.

V and J are TRBV6-4 and TRBJ2-1; TRBD2 matches at 11 bases. J lost 5 bases, V lost 4 bases, and 10 bases had no gene match. The germline V gene encodes CDR1 MRHNA and CDR2 SNTAGT. This CDR3 spans 17 amino acids. CDR3 in DNA: TGTGCCAGCAGTGCTAATGGACTAGCGGGTTCAAACAATGAGCAGTTCTTC. This translates into CASSANGLAGSNNEQFF.

The gene calls are TRBV13 and TRBJ1-3; 12 positions agree with TRBD1. CDR1 and CDR2 from the germline V gene are PRHDT and FYEKMQ (reference sequence). The CDR3 contains 18 residues. J was trimmed by 4 bases and V by 5 bases; bases with no gene match: 12. CDR3 loop: CASSATPGQGAYGNTIYF. In DNA, the CDR3 is TGTGCCAGCAGCGCCACACCGGGACAGGGGGCTTACGGAAACACCATATATTTT.

The chain couples TRBV7-9 to TRBJ2-3; 8 bases match TRBD2. The V and J ends lost 1 base and 5 bases, in that order; junction bases with no gene match: 2. The CDR3 consists of 14 residues. Germline assignment: CDR1 SEHNR and CDR2 FQNEAQ (reference sequence). The CDR3 sequence: CASSLGAGVDTQYF. The CDR3 DNA follows: TGTGCCAGCAGCTTAGGAGCGGGGGTAGATACGCAGTATTTT.